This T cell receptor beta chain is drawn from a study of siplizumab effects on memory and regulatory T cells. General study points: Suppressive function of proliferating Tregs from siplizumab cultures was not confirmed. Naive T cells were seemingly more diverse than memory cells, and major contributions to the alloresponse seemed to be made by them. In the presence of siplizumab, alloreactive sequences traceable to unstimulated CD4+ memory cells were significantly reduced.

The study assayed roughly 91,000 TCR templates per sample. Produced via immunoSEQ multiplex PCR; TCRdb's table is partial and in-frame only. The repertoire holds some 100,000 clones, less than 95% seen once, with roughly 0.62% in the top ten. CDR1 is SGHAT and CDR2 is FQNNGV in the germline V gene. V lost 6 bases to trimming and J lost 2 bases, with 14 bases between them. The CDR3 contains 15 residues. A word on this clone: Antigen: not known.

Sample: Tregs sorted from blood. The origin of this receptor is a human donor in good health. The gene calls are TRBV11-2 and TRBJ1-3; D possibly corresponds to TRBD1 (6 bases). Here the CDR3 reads CASSPLGGTGNTIYF. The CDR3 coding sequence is TGTGCCAGCAGTCCCCTAGGGGGAACTGGAAACACCATATATTTT.